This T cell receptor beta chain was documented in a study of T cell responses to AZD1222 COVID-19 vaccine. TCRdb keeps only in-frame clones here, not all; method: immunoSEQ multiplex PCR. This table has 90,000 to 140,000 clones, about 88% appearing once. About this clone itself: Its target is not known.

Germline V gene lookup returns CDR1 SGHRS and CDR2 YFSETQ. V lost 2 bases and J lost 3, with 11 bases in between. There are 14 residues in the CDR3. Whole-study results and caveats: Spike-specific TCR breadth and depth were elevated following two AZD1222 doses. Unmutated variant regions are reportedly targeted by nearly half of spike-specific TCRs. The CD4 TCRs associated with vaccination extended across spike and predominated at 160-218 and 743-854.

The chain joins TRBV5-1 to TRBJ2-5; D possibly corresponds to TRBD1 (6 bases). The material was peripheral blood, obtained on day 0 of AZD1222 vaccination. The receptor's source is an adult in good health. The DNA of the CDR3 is TGCGCCAGCAGCTTCTCGGGACAAAAAGAGACCCAGTACTTC. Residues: CASSFSGQKETQYF. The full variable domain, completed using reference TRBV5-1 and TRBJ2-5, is KAGVTQTPRYLIKTRGQQVTLSCSPISGHRSVSWYQQTPGQGLQFLFEYFSETQRNKGNFPGRFSGRQFSNSRSEMNVSTLELGDSALYLCASSFSGQKETQYFGPGTRLLVL.